Below are 6 T cell receptor beta chains sequenced from a single sample in a study of regulatory T cells in long-lasting Graves disease. Time point described: newly diagnosed GD, antithyroid drugs for less than 3 months. Extracted RNA from PBMCs served as the source of the TCR library. Building of the TCR beta libraries involved iRepertoire HTBI primers and Arm-PCR of CDR3 regions. TCRdb re-called the multiplex PCR reads with MiXCR, one entry per CDR3 protein. The data hold 450,000 to 500,000 distinct CDR3 sequences, with 15% to 20% observed a single time. These data were likewise used in another study, on T cells in Graves' hyperthyroidism and ophthalmopathy.

The sample consisted of peripheral blood mononuclear cells (PBMCs), taken at new diagnosis, from a patient treated with antithyroid drugs. Receptors were obtained from a man aged 35-49 years with Graves disease.

This clonotype was seen many times. The chain joins TRBV24-1 to TRBJ2-3; a possible D gene is TRBD2 (5 bases). Germline-derived CDR1 and CDR2 are KGHDR and SFDVKD. The CDR3 has 14 amino acids. The ends were cut back, 5 bases at V and 4 bases at J, with 12 bases in the middle. The CDR3 DNA reads TGTGCCACCAGTGTCGACGGGGTGGCAGATACGCAGTATTTT. Its protein product is CATSVDGVADTQYF.

This clonotype was observed at least ten times. The chain combines TRBV18 with TRBJ2-5; 8 bases match TRBD1. The germline CDR1 and CDR2 sequences are KGHSH and LQKENI. The trim removed 5 bases at V and 2 bases at J, leaving 1 base unmatched. CDR3 length: 13 amino acids. The CDR3 coding sequence is TGTGCCAGCTCAAACAGGGGGCAAGAGACCCAGTACTTC. Its translation: CASSNRGQETQYF.

This clonotype has a count of ten or more. The rearrangement joins TRBV5-1 to TRBJ2-3; 13 nucleotides match TRBD2. Unmatched junction bases numbered 9, after V lost 7 bases and J lost 1 base. Germline V gene data show CDR1 as SGHRS and CDR2 as YFSETQ. The CDR3 is 17 amino acids. The DNA of the CDR3 is TGCGCCAGCGACGCCGGGACTAGCGGGATTGGCACAGATACGCAGTATTTT. Translation: CASDAGTSGIGTDTQYF.

A few counts support this clonotype. The chain recombines TRBV28 with TRBJ1-4, with TRBD1 matching over 9 bases. The V segment lost 4 bases and the J segment 8 bases; nucleotides outside the gene matches: 8. The CDR3 sequence is 15 residues long. Germline CDR1 reads MDHEN; CDR2 reads SYDVKM. The DNA of the CDR3 is TGTGCCAGCAGTTGGGCCGGGACAGGGAAGGAAAAACTGTTTTTT. Amino acid sequence: CASSWAGTGKEKLFF. Full variable domain (remainder filled in from reference TRBV28 and TRBJ1-4): DVKVTQSSRYLVKRTGEKVFLECVQDMDHENMFWYRQDPGLGLRLIYFSYDVKMKEKGDIPEGYSVSREKKERFSLILESASTNQTSMYLCASSWAGTGKEKLFFGSGTQLSVL.

This chain connects TRBV13 to TRBJ2-1; TRBD2 matches at 9 bases. This CDR3 has 16 amino acids. Trimming took 5 bases from V and 8 from J; bases not matched to a gene: 13. Germline values: CDR1 PRHDT, CDR2 FYEKMQ (reference sequence). The CDR3 coding sequence is TGTGCCAGCAGCCTCACCCGAGGAGCGGGAGGCGATGAGCAGTTCTTC. It specifies CASSLTRGAGGDEQFF.

The chain employs TRBV6-1 and TRBJ1-3; the D is unclear. The ends were cut back, 0 bases at V and 2 bases at J, with 5 bases in the middle. The V gene's germline CDR1 is MNHNS and CDR2 SASEGT. CDR3 length equals 14 residues. The chain's CDR3 is CASSEARTGNTIYF. The CDR3 bases are TGTGCCAGCAGTGAAGCGCGGACTGGAAACACCATATATTTT.